Sequencing of this TCR beta chain was carried out in a study of blood T cell repertoires in COVID-19. Study in general: Material from acute and convalescent COVID-19 was sourced from the United States, Italy and Spain. T cells, B-cell-depleted T cells, or PBMCs supplied cDNA or gDNA.

The germline CDR1 and CDR2 sequences are LNHDA and SQIVND (reference sequence). This CDR3 spans 15 amino acids. V was clipped by 7 bases and J by 4 bases; unmatched bases: 10. Per the authors' pipeline: Estimation of nucleated cell counts was performed using reference gene primer amplification. Assay: immunoSEQ multiplex PCR; the TCRdb copy retains only in-frame clones and omits some. V and J calls and clone size are given by that table; D and trimming were obtained from the DNA. The data contain about 20,000 clones, around 74% of them singletons. This receptor was taken from an elderly man with acute or convalescent COVID-19. This chain links TRBV19 with TRBJ2-1; 7 nucleotides line up with TRBD2. Sequencing used peripheral blood. CDR3 DNA: TGTGCCAGTAACCCGCTGGGCGGGAGTTACAATGAGCAGTTCTTC. Translating it yields CASNPLGGSYNEQFF.